The clone carrying this T cell receptor (beta chain) has a handful of counts. Its antigen is undetermined. This sample is part of a study of STAT3 mutations in large granular lymphocyte leukemia. Study background: Among longitudinally sequenced T-LGLL patients, roughly half had canonical activating STAT3 mutations detected. More than half of T-LGLL patients received immunosuppressive therapy. Notes on the study in general: In T-cell large granular lymphocyte leukemia, about half of patients showed multiple immunodominant subclonotypes. In about 35% of the 18 patients, new TCR clonotypes emerged after therapy.

The ends were cut back, 2 bases at V and 0 bases at J, with 11 bases in the middle. Per germline, CDR1 KGHSH and CDR2 LQKENI. This CDR3 comprises 16 residues. Sequencing was performed with immunoSEQ multiplex PCR; in TCRdb, only in-frame clones are kept and a portion is missing. The sample comprises some 30,000 clones, around 88% of which are singletons, and approximately 11% rests with the top ten. Sequenced input: peripheral blood mononuclear cells. The chain links TRBV18 to TRBJ1-3; TRBD1 might be the D (5 bases). This receptor was taken from a man between 60 and 70 years old with T-cell large granular lymphocyte leukemia. Some clones in this sample may be carry-over from other donors' samples. For the CDR3, the DNA is TGTGCCAGCTCACCAGTCGGGGGACCCTCTGGAAACACCATATATTTT. Its translation: CASSPVGGPSGNTIYF.